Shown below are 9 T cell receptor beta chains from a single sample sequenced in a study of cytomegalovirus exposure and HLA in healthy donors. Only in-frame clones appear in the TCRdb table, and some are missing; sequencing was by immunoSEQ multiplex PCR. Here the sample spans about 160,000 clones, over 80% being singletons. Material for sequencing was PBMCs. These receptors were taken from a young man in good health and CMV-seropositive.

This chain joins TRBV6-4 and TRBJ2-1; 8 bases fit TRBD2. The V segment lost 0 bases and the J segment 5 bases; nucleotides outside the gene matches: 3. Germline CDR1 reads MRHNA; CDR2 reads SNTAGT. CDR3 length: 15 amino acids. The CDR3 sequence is CASSDSAGVNNEQFF. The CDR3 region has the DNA TGTGCCAGCAGTGACTCAGCGGGGGTGAACAATGAGCAGTTCTTC.

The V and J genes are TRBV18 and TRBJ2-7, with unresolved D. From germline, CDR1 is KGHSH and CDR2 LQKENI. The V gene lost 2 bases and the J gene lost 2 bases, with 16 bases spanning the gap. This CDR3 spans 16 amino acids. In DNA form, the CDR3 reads TGTGCCAGCTCACCAAACGGTAGAACTACCCCCTACGAGCAGTACTTC. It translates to CASSPNGRTTPYEQYF.

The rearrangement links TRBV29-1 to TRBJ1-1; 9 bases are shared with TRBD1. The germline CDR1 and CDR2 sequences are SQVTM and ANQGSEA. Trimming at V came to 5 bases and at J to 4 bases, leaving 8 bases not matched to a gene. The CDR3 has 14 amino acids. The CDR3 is CSVRLQGAGTEAFF. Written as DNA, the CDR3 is TGCAGCGTTAGACTACAGGGGGCGGGCACTGAAGCTTTCTTT.

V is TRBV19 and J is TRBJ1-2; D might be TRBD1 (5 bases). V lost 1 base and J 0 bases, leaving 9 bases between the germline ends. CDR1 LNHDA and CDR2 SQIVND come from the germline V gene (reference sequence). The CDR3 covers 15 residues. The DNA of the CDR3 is TGTGCCAGTAGTATAGCGACAGATACTAACTATGGCTACACCTTC. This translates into CASSIATDTNYGYTF.

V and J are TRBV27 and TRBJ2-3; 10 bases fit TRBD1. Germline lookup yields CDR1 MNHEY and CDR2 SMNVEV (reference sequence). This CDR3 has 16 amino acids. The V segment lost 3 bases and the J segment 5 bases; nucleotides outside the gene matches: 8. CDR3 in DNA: TGTGCCAGCAGTTTCCTTGACAGGGGGCGGGGAGATACGCAGTATTTT. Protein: CASSFLDRGRGDTQYF.

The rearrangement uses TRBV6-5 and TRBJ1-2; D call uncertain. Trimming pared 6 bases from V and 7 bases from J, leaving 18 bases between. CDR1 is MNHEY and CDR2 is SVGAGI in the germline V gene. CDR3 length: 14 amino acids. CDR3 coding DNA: TGTGCCAGCAGCCACAAAGGCGGTCTTTTTGGCTACACCTTC. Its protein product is CASSHKGGLFGYTF.

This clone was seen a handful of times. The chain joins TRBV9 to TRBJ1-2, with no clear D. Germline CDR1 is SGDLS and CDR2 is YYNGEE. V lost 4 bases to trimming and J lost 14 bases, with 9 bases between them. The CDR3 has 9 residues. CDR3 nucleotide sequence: TGTGCCAGCAGCACACCTCCGACCTTC. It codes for CASSTPPTF.

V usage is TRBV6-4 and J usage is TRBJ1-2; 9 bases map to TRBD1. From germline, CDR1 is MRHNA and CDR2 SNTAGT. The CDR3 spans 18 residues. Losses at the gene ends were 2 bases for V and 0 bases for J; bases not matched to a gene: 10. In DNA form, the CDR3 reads TGTGCCAGCAGTGACAGTGACAGGGGGACCGGGGCTAACTATGGCTACACCTTC. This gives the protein CASSDSDRGTGANYGYTF.

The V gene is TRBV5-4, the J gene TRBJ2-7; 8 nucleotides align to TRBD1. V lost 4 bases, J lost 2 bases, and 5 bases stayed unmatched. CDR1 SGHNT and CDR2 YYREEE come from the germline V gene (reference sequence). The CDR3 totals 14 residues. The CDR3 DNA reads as TGTGCCAGCAGCGAGGACAGGGCCCCCTACGAGCAGTACTTC. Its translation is CASSEDRAPYEQYF.